The clone carrying this T cell receptor beta chain was seen a few times. What it binds is unknown. From germline, CDR1 is SGHNT and CDR2 YYREEE (reference sequence). V was cut by 1 base and J by 0 bases, with 13 bases left in between. The CDR3 runs to 17 residues. Profiling relied on immunoSEQ multiplex PCR, and the TCRdb table lists in-frame clones only, not all of them. The sample records roughly 81,000 clones, approximately 92% being singletons. The sample is drawn from a study of human versus mouse CDR3 diversity and MHC coevolution. General study results and limits: Mice had fewer CDR3 deletions and insertions than humans on average. iCHAO1 estimated the human TCR beta repertoire at 1.6 million or so clonotypes.

V and J are TRBV5-4 and TRBJ1-4; D uncertain. The receptor comes from a person aged 25 to 75 in good health. The sequencing sample was made of naive CD4+ T cells from blood. The subset is: CD45RO-negative CD62L-positive naive CD4 T cells. The CDR3 bases are TGTGCCAGCAGCTTGAGTCCAGGTGGTGCAACTAATGAAAAACTGTTTTTT. Its protein product is CASSLSPGGATNEKLFF. Supplemented by reference TRBV5-4 and TRBJ1-4, the full variable domain reads ETGVTQSPTHLIKTRGQQVTLRCSSQSGHNTVSWYQQALGQGPQFIFQYYREEENGRGNFPPRFSGLQFPNYSSELNVNALELDDSALYLCASSLSPGGATNEKLFFGSGTQLSVL.